These T cell receptor beta chains were read from a single sample in a study of radiotherapy plus CTLA-4 blockade in lung cancer. Some clones are missing from TCRdb's copy, which holds only in-frame ones; the method was immunoSEQ multiplex PCR. The sample lists tens of thousands of clones, around four fifths occurring once. Sequences were derived from peripheral blood, sampled from a patient treated with radiotherapy plus ipilimumab. The source is a human donor with non-small cell lung cancer whose response to radiotherapy plus ipilimumab could not be evaluated. Each CDR3 is given with its conserved first and last residue. The D gene is left open where the match is weak. The listing skips clone size in some rows; elsewhere it reads once, few, many or a size class.

v_call	j_call	d_call	clone_size	cdr3_nt	cdr3_aa
TRBV7-2	TRBJ1-3	-	-	TGTGCCAGCAGCTTCGGACAGAGCTCTGGAAACACCATATATTTT	CASSFGQSSGNTIYF
TRBV27	TRBJ2-7	TRBD2	-	TGTGCCAGCAGTTCATACCGGGAGGGGCCCTCCTACGAGCAGTACTTC	CASSSYREGPSYEQYF
TRBV7-8	TRBJ2-7	-	-	TGTGCCAGCAGCTTAACGGGGGACTCCTACGAGCAGTACTTC	CASSLTGDSYEQYF
TRBV6-5	TRBJ1-1	-	medium-sized	TGTGCCAGCAGTTACAGGCAGGAGAACACTGAAGCTTTCTTT	CASSYRQENTEAFF
TRBV5-5	TRBJ2-2	TRBD1	-	TGTGCCAGCACCACGACAGGGGAATCGACCGGGGAGCTGTTTTTT	CASTTTGESTGELFF
TRBV4-3	TRBJ2-7	TRBD2	-	TGCGCCTGGAGCGGGGGGAAATCCTACGAGCAGTACTTC	CAWSGGKSYEQYF
TRBV7-2	TRBJ1-5	TRBD1	once	TGTGCCAGCAGCCTGACAGGGTTTGCTCAGCCCCAGCATTTT	CASSLTGFAQPQHF
TRBV28	TRBJ1-2	TRBD1	-	TGTGCCAGCAGTCCCTCCGGGACAGACTATGGCTACACCTTC	CASSPSGTDYGYTF
TRBV2	TRBJ2-3	TRBD2	-	TGTGCCAGCAGTGTTACTAGCGGGAGAGGCGATACGCAGTATTTT	CASSVTSGRGDTQYF
TRBV19	TRBJ2-1	TRBD1	-	TGTGCCAGTAGTATACGACAGGGCTTGACCTCCTACAATGAGCAGTTCTTC	CASSIRQGLTSYNEQFF
TRBV7-2	TRBJ2-1	TRBD2	-	TGTGCCAGCAGCCTAAGTACTAGCGGGAGTATAGGCAATGAGCAGTTCTTC	CASSLSTSGSIGNEQFF
TRBV5-1	TRBJ2-7	TRBD1	-	TGCGCCAGCAGCCAGACAGGGGACCTTTACTACGAGCAGTACTTC	CASSQTGDLYYEQYF
TRBV5-4	TRBJ1-1	-	-	TGTGCCAGCAGCTTGACAGCGGGCTACAGGATGAACACTGAAGCTTTCTTT	CASSLTAGYRMNTEAFF
TRBV28	TRBJ2-7	-	-	TGTGCCAGCAAGCAGCGGACCTACGAGCAGTACTTC	CASKQRTYEQYF
TRBV7-2	TRBJ2-7	-	-	TGTGCCAGCAGCTTAGGGCTGGTCTACGAGCAGTACTTC	CASSLGLVYEQYF
TRBV19	TRBJ2-1	-	-	TGTGCCAGTAGTGTAGGGGACTGGCGGGCTTCATTCTTC	CASSVGDWRASFF
TRBV25-1	TRBJ1-4	TRBD1	-	TGTGCCAGCAGTGAATCACAGGGGGCGTGGATAAATGAAAAACTGTTTTTT	CASSESQGAWINEKLFF
TRBV29-1	TRBJ2-2	TRBD2	-	TGCAGCGTTGTCGGACTAGCGGGAGGAAACACCGGGGAGCTGTTTTTT	CSVVGLAGGNTGELFF
TRBV27	TRBJ1-5	TRBD1	-	TGTGCCAGCAGTTCCACCAGGCCTGAACCGACAGGGCTTAATCAGCCCCAGCATTTT	CASSSTRPEPTGLNQPQHF
TRBV18	TRBJ1-1	TRBD1	-	TGTGCCAGCTCACCCGGGACAGGTCTTGCTTTCTTT	CASSPGTGLAFF
TRBV19	TRBJ1-3	-	-	TGTGCCAGTAGTACCTACTACAGGGATCCTGGAAACACCATATATTTT	CASSTYYRDPGNTIYF
TRBV28	TRBJ1-5	TRBD1	-	TGTGCCAGCAGTTCGGGGACAGGCAATCAGCCCCAGCATTTT	CASSSGTGNQPQHF
TRBV29-1	TRBJ2-7	TRBD2	-	TGCAGCGTTGGCGCCGGGACTAGCGGGAGTCACGAGCAGTACTTC	CSVGAGTSGSHEQYF
TRBV7-2	TRBJ2-7	TRBD1	-	TGTGCCAGCAGGTCACAGGGGTCCGAGCAGTACTTC	CASRSQGSEQYF
TRBV5-1	TRBJ2-7	-	-	TGCGCCAGCAGCCCGCTGACGGGATCCTACGAGCAGTACTTC	CASSPLTGSYEQYF